The text below deals with one T cell receptor beta chain. The data originate from a study of blood T cell repertoires in COVID-19. Across the study: Acute-phase and convalescent COVID-19 samples originated in the United States, Italy and Spain.

Clinical history reported by participants formed the basis on which cohorts were assigned. CDR1 and CDR2 (germline): LNHDA, SQIVND (reference sequence). The CDR3 runs to 16 residues. Trimming cost V 3 bases and J 6 bases; bases outside gene matches: 8. In the authors' methods: Reference gene primer amplification gave nucleated cell count estimates. Clones were sequenced by immunoSEQ multiplex PCR, and TCRdb holds only the in-frame ones, with some missing. The D gene and trimming were derived from the DNA, and the V and J assignments and clone size from that table. The top ten clones hold 1.5% to 2% of a sample with roughly 140,000 clones, approximately 80% of them seen once.

The gene calls are TRBV19 and TRBJ2-1; 10 bases are shared with TRBD2. The clonotype originates from a woman younger than 35 who had been exposed to COVID-19. Sequencing input: PBMCs or T cells enriched from blood (not recorded which). This CDR3 reads CASSMGLAGVPNEQFF. The CDR3 DNA follows: TGTGCCAGTAGTATGGGTCTAGCGGGAGTACCCAATGAGCAGTTCTTC.